These 26 T cell receptor beta chains share one sample of origin, sequenced in a study of CD8 T cells in ankylosing spondylitis. Findings and caveats of the study: Ankylosing spondylitis blood appeared to carry a characteristic TCR beta motif of several highly homologous variants.

Their antigens are not known. TCRdb independently ran MiXCR on the 5' RACE reads; one entry per CDR3 protein. The table includes hundreds of thousands of distinct CDR3 sequences, about an eighth detected once. Sequencing was performed on blood, either unsorted or a sorted T cell fraction (not recorded which). These receptor sequences come from a male donor with ankylosing spondylitis.

This clonotype was counted many times. This chain connects TRBV20-1 to TRBJ1-3; D ambiguous. CDR3 length equals 11 residues. The ends were cut back, 1 base at V and 12 bases at J, with 10 bases in the middle. Germline V gives CDR1 DFQATT, CDR2 SNEGSKA (reference sequence). CDR3 bases: TGCAGTGCTAGAGGGCTTGATCACATATATTTT. It translates to CSARGLDHIYF.

This clonotype was observed a few times. The chain couples TRBV29-1 to TRBJ1-2; D gene unclear. The length of the CDR3 is 10 residues. Germline lookup yields CDR1 SQVTM and CDR2 ANQGSEA. Trimming removed 7 bases from V and 7 bases from J, with 10 bases in between. The CDR3 nucleotides read TGCAGCGCCTGGGCGGGTGGCTACACCTTC. This sequence encodes CSAWAGGYTF.

This clonotype was detected only a few times. This chain connects TRBV5-6 to TRBJ2-3; TRBD2 matches 10 bases. V shed 0 bases, J shed 1 base, and the junction held 11 bases outside the gene matches. The CDR3 consists of 19 residues. Germline-derived CDR1 and CDR2 are SGHDT and YYEEEE. The CDR3, as DNA: TGTGCCAGCAGCTTGGTTGGGTCTAGCGGGAGCGGAGGCACAGATACGCAGTATTTT. Encoded protein: CASSLVGSSGSGGTDTQYF.

Of note for this clonotype: Germline is not matched at one junction end, which may reflect a read error. The chain links TRBV20-1 to TRBJ2-3, with TRBD1 matching over 9 bases. CDR1 and CDR2 (germline): DFQATT, SNEGSKA (reference sequence). This CDR3 region has 17 residues. The CDR3 spells CCARPPKGTGKADTQYF. CDR3 nucleotides: TGCTGTGCTAGACCGCCCAAGGGGACAGGGAAGGCAGATACGCAGTATTTT.

This clonotype turned up a few times. V gene TRBV7-9 combines with J gene TRBJ1-2, with D possibly TRBD1 on 6 matching bases. Germline V lookup: CDR1 SEHNR, CDR2 FQNEAQ (reference sequence). Deletions cut 1 base from V and 3 bases from J, with 18 bases between. The CDR3 length is 17 residues. CDR3 nucleotides: TGTGCCAGCAGCTTAGGGTTTGGGGGGGCTCTCTACTATGGCTACACCTTC. Translation gives CASSLGFGGALYYGYTF. Using reference TRBV7-9 and TRBJ1-2 for the parts outside the CDR3, the full variable domain is DTGVSQNPRHKITKRGQNVTFRCDPISEHNRLYWYRQTLGQGPEFLTYFQNEAQLEKSRLLSDRFSAERPKGSFSTLEIQRTEQGDSAMYLCASSLGFGGALYYGYTFGSGTRLTVV.

The chain links TRBV28 to TRBJ2-5; D is undetermined. The CDR3 runs 16 residues. Germline values: CDR1 MDHEN, CDR2 SYDVKM. The germline V and J ends were trimmed by 5 bases and 4 bases, with 20 bases remaining between them. The CDR3 DNA reads TGTGCCAGCAGTAGATCCCAAGGTTATCTACCAGAGACCCAGTACTTC. Its translation: CASSRSQGYLPETQYF.

The chain combines TRBV20-1 with TRBJ2-7; TRBD2 matches at 12 bases. CDR1 and CDR2 from the germline V gene are DFQATT and SNEGSKA (reference sequence). The CDR3 consists of 15 residues. V was clipped by 6 bases and J by 0 bases; unmatched bases: 6. CDR3 nucleotides: TGCAGTGCAGAGGGACTAGCGGGCAGCTCCTACGAGCAGTACTTC. Amino acids: CSAEGLAGSSYEQYF.

V usage is TRBV7-6 and J usage is TRBJ2-3; perhaps D is TRBD1 or TRBD2 (5 bases each). The CDR3 has 14 residues. Trimming stripped 0 bases from V and 6 bases from J, with 10 bases between. Germline V lookup: CDR1 SGHVS, CDR2 FNYEAQ. The CDR3 is CASSLAVGEDTQYF. Here the CDR3 DNA reads TGTGCCAGCAGCTTAGCGGTAGGGGAGGATACGCAGTATTTT.

This clonotype was observed many times. The genes are TRBV20-1 and TRBJ2-1; weak D call: TRBD1 (6 bases). Trimming pared 0 bases from V and 0 bases from J, leaving 12 bases between. This CDR3 region has 16 residues. The germline CDR1 and CDR2 sequences are DFQATT and SNEGSKA (reference sequence). This chain's CDR3 is CSARDLVRGSYNEQFF. The CDR3 nucleotides read TGCAGTGCTAGAGATCTGGTCAGGGGCTCCTACAATGAGCAGTTCTTC.

This clonotype has a handful of counts. This chain joins TRBV6-5 and TRBJ2-1; no definite D call. Trimming removed 6 bases from V and 5 bases from J, with 17 bases in between. The germline V gene encodes CDR1 MNHEY and CDR2 SVGAGI. This CDR3 comprises 15 residues. The chain's CDR3 is CASSTRPSINNEQFF. The CDR3 DNA sequence: TGTGCCAGCAGCACTCGGCCAAGCATCAACAATGAGCAGTTCTTC.

The chain joins TRBV4-1 to TRBJ2-2, with D unresolved. CDR1 is MGHRA, CDR2 YSYEKL, per germline. The CDR3 is made up of 18 amino acids. Trimming removed 1 base at V and 2 bases at J, with 17 bases between. DNA of the CDR3: TGCGCCAGCAGCCAAGTAACGATCACTCGTCTCAACACCGGGGAGCTGTTTTTT. Its translation: CASSQVTITRLNTGELFF.

This clonotype was counted a few times. V gene TRBV10-1 combines with J gene TRBJ1-6; 8 bases map to TRBD1. Germline V gives CDR1 WNHNN, CDR2 SYGVQD (reference sequence). The junction had 8 bases not matched to a gene; V was cut back by 3 bases and J by 10 bases. The CDR3 covers 15 residues. The CDR3 here is CASSDSDREGSPLHF. In nucleotides, the CDR3 is TGCGCCAGCAGTGATTCGGACAGGGAAGGCTCACCCCTCCACTTT.

The V and J genes are TRBV5-1 and TRBJ2-1; D is uncertain. V lost 0 bases to trimming and J lost 3 bases, with 10 bases between them. CDR1 is SGHRS and CDR2 is YFSETQ in the germline V gene. This CDR3 is 15 amino acids long. The DNA for the CDR3 is TGCGCCAGCAGCTTGGGGTCCAGAGGCTACAATGAGCAGTTCTTC. Encoded protein: CASSLGSRGYNEQFF. The full variable domain, its missing parts supplied by reference TRBV5-1 and TRBJ2-1, is KAGVTQTPRYLIKTRGQQVTLSCSPISGHRSVSWYQQTPGQGLQFLFEYFSETQRNKGNFPGRFSGRQFSNSRSEMNVSTLELGDSALYLCASSLGSRGYNEQFFGPGTRLTVL.

The gene calls are TRBV6-1 and TRBJ1-5; D not resolved. Germline V gene data show CDR1 as MNHNS and CDR2 as SASEGT. Trimming removed 3 bases from V and 7 bases from J, with 10 bases in between. The CDR3 extends over 13 amino acids. CDR3 coding DNA: TGTGCCAGCAGTGAGGGTTGGCAGCAGCCCCAGCATTTT. It yields the protein CASSEGWQQPQHF.

This clonotype was counted at least ten times. The chain carries TRBV29-1 and TRBJ1-1; D gene uncertain. Germline CDR1 and CDR2: SQVTM and ANQGSEA. CDR3 length equals 14 residues. Between the trimmed V and J ends, which lost 3 bases and 4 bases, there was a span of 15 bases. The CDR3 DNA sequence: TGCAGCGTTGACCCTCCGCTAAGCGCCACTGAAGCTTTCTTT. Translated: CSVDPPLSATEAFF.

The CDR3 spells CASRVLTGGMYEQYF. The CDR3 DNA is TGTGCCAGCAGGGTACTGACAGGGGGGATGTACGAGCAGTACTTC. The chain links TRBV6-1 to TRBJ2-7; 9 bases are a match to TRBD1. V trimming: 6 bases; J trimming: 4 bases; junction bases outside the gene matches: 10. CDR1 is MNHNS, CDR2 SASEGT, per germline. The CDR3 is 15 residues long.

This clonotype was seen a handful of times. At one of its ends the junction is not consistent with the germline gene, which may arise from a read error. The V and J genes are TRBV28 and TRBJ2-5; TRBD1 aligns across 8 bases. CDR3 length: 12 residues. The germline gives CDR1 MDHEN, CDR2 SYDVKM. CDR3 sequence reads: CASSLLGQGSNF. CDR3 bases: TGTGCCAGCAGTCTCTTAGGACAGGGCTCGAACTTC.

This clonotype appeared many times. The chain recombines TRBV29-1 with TRBJ2-2, with 12 bases that match TRBD2. The CDR3 runs to 14 residues. In germline, CDR1 is SQVTM, CDR2 ANQGSEA. V was pared by 8 bases and J by 3 bases, with 4 bases of the junction left unmatched. The CDR3 DNA follows: TGCAGCCTTTGGACTAGCGGGGACACCGGGGAGCTGTTTTTT. The encoded protein is CSLWTSGDTGELFF.

The sample holds one count of this clonotype. The chain is built from TRBV11-2 and TRBJ2-1; TRBD2 matches 10 bases. Germline lookup yields CDR1 SGHAT and CDR2 FQNNGV. The CDR3 is 16 amino acids. The trim removed 5 bases at V and 7 bases at J, leaving 11 bases unmatched. CDR3 bases: TGTGCCAGCAGCCTCATACTAGCGGGAAATATTAATGAGCAGTTCTTC. It specifies CASSLILAGNINEQFF.

The table lists this clonotype with a few counts. V usage is TRBV29-1 and J usage is TRBJ2-5, with 7 bases aligning to TRBD2. This CDR3 spans 13 amino acids. CDR1 SQVTM and CDR2 ANQGSEA come from the germline V gene. Trimming at V came to 7 bases and at J to 5 bases, leaving 10 bases not matched to a gene. The CDR3 nucleotides are TGCAGCGCCTGGAGGGGACTAAGGGAGACCCAGTACTTC. Its protein is CSAWRGLRETQYF.

V is TRBV20-1 and J is TRBJ2-3; possible D gene TRBD2, 6 bases. The length of the CDR3 is 15 residues. With 6 bases removed from V and 0 bases from J, the gap between germline ends came to 16 bases. Germline values: CDR1 DFQATT, CDR2 SNEGSKA (reference sequence). The CDR3 loop is CSASSEGPSTDTQYF. The CDR3 DNA is TGCAGTGCCTCATCGGAGGGACCGAGCACAGATACGCAGTATTTT.

This clonotype was recorded a few times. The rearrangement joins TRBV4-3 to TRBJ1-1; D possibly corresponds to TRBD1 (5 bases). V dropped 1 base and J dropped 5 bases, with 11 bases sitting between them. Germline CDR1 LGHNA, CDR2 YSLEER. This CDR3 contains 14 residues. The CDR3 loop reads CASSQALGATEAFF. The DNA of the CDR3 is TGCGCCAGCAGCCAAGCCTTAGGGGCGACTGAAGCTTTCTTT.

The table lists this clonotype with many counts. This chain links TRBV5-1 with TRBJ2-1; D possibly corresponds to TRBD1 (6 bases). V lost 0 bases to trimming and J lost 10 bases, with 8 bases between them. The germline V gene encodes CDR1 SGHRS and CDR2 YFSETQ. The CDR3 covers 12 residues. The CDR3 here is CASSLARGEQFF. CDR3 sequence (DNA): TGCGCCAGCAGCTTGGCTAGGGGGGAGCAGTTCTTC.

In its sample, this clonotype was seen many times. V and J are TRBV29-1 and TRBJ2-1; D is undetermined. The germline CDR1 and CDR2 sequences are SQVTM and ANQGSEA. The CDR3 spans 14 residues. The ends were cut back, 8 bases at V and 1 base at J, with 15 bases in the middle. The CDR3 DNA reads as TGCAGCACGACGGACCCTAATTCCTACAATGAGCAGTTCTTC. Translating gives CSTTDPNSYNEQFF.

Ten or more counts support this clonotype. This chain connects TRBV20-1 to TRBJ2-3; 7 nucleotides match TRBD1. CDR3 size: 14 residues. With V trimmed by 3 bases and J by 4 bases, 7 bases remained unmatched. Per germline, CDR1 DFQATT and CDR2 SNEGSKA (reference sequence). The CDR3 nucleotides read TGCAGTGCTAGTTCCTGGCAGGGGGCAGATACGCAGTATTTT. It codes for CSASSWQGADTQYF.

V and J are TRBV6-1 and TRBJ1-1, with 8 bases identical to TRBD1. CDR3 length equals 13 residues. Unmatched junction bases numbered 9, after V lost 7 bases and J lost 8 bases. From germline, CDR1 is MNHNS and CDR2 SASEGT. The CDR3 DNA sequence: TGTGCCAGCATCAGTCCCGGGACAGGAGAAGCTTTCTTT. The encoded protein is CASISPGTGEAFF.